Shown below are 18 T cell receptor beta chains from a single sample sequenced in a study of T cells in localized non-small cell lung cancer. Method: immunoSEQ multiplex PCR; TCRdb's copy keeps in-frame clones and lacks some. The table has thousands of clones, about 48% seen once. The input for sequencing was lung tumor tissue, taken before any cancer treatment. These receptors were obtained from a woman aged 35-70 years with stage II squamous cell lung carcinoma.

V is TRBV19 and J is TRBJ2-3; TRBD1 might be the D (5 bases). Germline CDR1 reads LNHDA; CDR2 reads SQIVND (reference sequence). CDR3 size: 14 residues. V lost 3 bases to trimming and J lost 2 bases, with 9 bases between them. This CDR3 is CASSIVGPTDTQYF. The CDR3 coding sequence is TGTGCCAGTAGTATTGTGGGGCCCACAGATACGCAGTATTTT.

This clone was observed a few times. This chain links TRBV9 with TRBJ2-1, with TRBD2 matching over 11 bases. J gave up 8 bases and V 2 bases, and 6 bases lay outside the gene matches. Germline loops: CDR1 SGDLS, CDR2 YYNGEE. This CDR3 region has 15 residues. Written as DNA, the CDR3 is TGTGCCAGCAGCGTTAGCGGGAGGGGTGTAGATGAGCAGTTCTTC. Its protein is CASSVSGRGVDEQFF.

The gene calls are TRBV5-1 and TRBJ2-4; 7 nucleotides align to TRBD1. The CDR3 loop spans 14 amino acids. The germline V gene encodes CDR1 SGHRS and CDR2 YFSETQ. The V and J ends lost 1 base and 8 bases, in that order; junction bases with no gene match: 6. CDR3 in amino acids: CASSLSRDSYIQYF. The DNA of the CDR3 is TGCGCCAGCAGCTTGTCCCGGGACAGTTACATTCAGTACTTC.

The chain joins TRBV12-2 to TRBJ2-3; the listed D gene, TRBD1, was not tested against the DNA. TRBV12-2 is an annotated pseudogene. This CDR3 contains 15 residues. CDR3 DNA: TGTGCCAGTCTTGAGGGGACAGGGGACACAGATACGCAGTATTTT. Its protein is CASLEGTGDTDTQYF.

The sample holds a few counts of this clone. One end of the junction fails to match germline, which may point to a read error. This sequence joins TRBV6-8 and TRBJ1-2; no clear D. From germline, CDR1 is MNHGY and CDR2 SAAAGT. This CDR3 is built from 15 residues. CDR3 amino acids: CAISGRTEANYGYTF. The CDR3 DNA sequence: TGTGCCATCAGTGGTAGGACGGAGGCTAACTATGGCTACACCTTC.

CDR3 sequence (DNA): TGCGCCAGCAGCCTCAGGACGGTTAACAATGAGCAGTTCTTC. This codes for CASSLRTVNNEQFF. The chain carries TRBV5-1 and TRBJ2-1; D is unresolved. The CDR3 runs 14 residues. V lost 4 bases and J 5 bases, leaving 13 bases between the germline ends. Germline CDR1 is SGHRS and CDR2 is YFSETQ.

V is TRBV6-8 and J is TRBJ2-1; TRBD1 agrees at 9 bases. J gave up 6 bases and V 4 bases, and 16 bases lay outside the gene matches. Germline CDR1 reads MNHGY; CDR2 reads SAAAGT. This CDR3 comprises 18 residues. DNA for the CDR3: TGTGCCAGCAGTTCGTATCCACAGGGGGCCCCGAGGTCCAATGAGCAGTTCTTC. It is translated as CASSSYPQGAPRSNEQFF.

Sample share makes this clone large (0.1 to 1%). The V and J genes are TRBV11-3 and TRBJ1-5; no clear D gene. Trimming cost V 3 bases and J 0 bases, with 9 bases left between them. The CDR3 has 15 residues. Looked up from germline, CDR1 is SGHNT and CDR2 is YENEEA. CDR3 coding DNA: TGTGCCAGCAGCTTCGGCAGGTTTAGCAATCAGCCCCAGCATTTT. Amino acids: CASSFGRFSNQPQHF. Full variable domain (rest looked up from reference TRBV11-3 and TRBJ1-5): EAGVVQSPRYKIIEKKQPVAFWCNPISGHNTLYWYLQNLGQGPELLIRYENEEAVDDSQLPKDRFSAERLKGVDSTLKIQPAELGDSAVYLCASSFGRFSNQPQHFGDGTRLSIL.

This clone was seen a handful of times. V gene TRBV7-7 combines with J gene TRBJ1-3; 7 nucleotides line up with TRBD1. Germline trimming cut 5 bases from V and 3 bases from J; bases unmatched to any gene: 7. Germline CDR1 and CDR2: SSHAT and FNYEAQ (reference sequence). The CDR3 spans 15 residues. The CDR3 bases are TGTGCCAGCAGCGTATACAGGGGAGGTGGAAACACCATATATTTT. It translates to CASSVYRGGGNTIYF.

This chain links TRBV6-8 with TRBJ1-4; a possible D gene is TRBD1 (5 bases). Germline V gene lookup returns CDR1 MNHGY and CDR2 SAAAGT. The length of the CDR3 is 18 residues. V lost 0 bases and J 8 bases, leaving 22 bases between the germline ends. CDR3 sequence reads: CASSYSTSTAKGNEKLFF. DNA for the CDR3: TGTGCCAGCAGTTACTCCACGTCTACAGCCAAGGGGAACGAAAAACTGTTTTTT.

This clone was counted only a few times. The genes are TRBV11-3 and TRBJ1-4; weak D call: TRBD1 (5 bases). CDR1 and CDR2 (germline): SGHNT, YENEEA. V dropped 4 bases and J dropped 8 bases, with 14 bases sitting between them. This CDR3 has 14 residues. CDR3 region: CASSSTQGDEKLFF. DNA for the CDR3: TGTGCCAGCAGCTCTACTCAGGGTGACGAAAAACTGTTTTTT.

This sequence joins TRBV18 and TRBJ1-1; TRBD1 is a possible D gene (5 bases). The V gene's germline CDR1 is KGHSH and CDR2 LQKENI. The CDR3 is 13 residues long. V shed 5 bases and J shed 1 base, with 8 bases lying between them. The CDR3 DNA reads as TGTGCCAGCTCAATCGACAGGAACACTGAAGCTTTCTTT. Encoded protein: CASSIDRNTEAFF.

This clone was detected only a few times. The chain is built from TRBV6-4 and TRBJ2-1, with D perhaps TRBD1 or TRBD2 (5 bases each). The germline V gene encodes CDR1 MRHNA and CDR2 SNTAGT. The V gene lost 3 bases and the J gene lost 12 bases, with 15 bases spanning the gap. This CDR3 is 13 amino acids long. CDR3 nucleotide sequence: TGTGCCAGCAGTGAAAGTAGGGGACCTCCGCAGTTCTTC. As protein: CASSESRGPPQFF.

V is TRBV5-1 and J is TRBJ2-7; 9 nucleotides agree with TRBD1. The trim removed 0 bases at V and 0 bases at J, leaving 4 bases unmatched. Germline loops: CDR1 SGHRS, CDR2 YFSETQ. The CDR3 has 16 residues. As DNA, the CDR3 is TGCGCCAGCAGCTTGGGGGACAGGGAAAGCTCCTACGAGCAGTACGTC. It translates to CASSLGDRESSYEQYV.

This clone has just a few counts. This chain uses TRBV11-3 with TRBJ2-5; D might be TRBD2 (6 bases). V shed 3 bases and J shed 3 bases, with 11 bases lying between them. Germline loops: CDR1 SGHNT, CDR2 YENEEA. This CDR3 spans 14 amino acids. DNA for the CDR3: TGTGCCAGCAGCTTTGCCAGGGAGGAAGAGACCCAGTACTTC. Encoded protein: CASSFAREEETQYF. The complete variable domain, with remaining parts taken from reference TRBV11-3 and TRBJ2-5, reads EAGVVQSPRYKIIEKKQPVAFWCNPISGHNTLYWYLQNLGQGPELLIRYENEEAVDDSQLPKDRFSAERLKGVDSTLKIQPAELGDSAVYLCASSFAREEETQYFGPGTRLLVL.

DNA of the CDR3: TGCGCCACCCGAGGGGGCACAGATACGCAGTATTTT. Amino acid sequence: CATRGGTDTQYF. The chain is built from TRBV10-2 and TRBJ2-3; tentatively, D is TRBD1 or TRBD2 (5 bases each). Germline CDR1 is WSHSY and CDR2 is SAAADI. Trimming took off 10 bases at V and 1 base at J, with 9 bases between the two ends. This CDR3 region has 12 residues.

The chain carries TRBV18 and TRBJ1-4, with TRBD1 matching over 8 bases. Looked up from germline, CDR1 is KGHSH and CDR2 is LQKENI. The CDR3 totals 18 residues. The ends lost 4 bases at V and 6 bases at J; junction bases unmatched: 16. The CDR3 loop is CASSLTGTGGLRDEKLFF. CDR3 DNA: TGTGCCAGCTCACTTACCGGGACAGGTGGGCTAAGGGATGAAAAACTGTTTTTT.

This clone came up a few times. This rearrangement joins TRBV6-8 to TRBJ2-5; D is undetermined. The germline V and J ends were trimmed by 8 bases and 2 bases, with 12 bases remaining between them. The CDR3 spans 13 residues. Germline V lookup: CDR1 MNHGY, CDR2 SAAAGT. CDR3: CASGDPPQETQYF. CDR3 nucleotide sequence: TGTGCCAGCGGGGATCCTCCGCAAGAGACCCAGTACTTC.